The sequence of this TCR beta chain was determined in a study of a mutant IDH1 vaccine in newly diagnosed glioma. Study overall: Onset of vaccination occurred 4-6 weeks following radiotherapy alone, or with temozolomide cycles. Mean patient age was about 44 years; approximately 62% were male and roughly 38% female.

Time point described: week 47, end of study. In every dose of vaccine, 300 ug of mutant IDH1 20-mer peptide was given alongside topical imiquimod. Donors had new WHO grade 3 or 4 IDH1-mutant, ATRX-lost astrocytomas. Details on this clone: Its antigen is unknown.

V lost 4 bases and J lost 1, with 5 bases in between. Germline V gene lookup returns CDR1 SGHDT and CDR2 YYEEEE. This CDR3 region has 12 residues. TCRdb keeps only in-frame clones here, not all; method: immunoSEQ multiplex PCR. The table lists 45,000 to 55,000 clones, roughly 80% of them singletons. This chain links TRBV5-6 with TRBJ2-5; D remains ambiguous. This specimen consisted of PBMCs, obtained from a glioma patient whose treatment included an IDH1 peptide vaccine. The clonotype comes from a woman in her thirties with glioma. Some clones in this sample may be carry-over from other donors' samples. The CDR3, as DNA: TGTGCCAGCAGCGATATCCAAGAGACCCAGTACTTC. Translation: CASSDIQETQYF.